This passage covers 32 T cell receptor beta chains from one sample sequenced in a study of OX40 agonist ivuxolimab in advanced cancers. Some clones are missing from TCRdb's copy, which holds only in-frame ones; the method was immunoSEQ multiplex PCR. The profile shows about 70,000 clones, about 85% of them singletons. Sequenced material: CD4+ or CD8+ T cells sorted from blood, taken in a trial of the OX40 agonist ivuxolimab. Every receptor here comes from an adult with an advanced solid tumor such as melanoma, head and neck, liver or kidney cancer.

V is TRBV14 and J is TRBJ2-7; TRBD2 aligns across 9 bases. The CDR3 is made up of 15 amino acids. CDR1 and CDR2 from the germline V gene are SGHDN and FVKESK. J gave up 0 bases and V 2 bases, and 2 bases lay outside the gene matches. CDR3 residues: CASSQMGLASYEQYF. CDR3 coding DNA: TGTGCCAGCAGCCAAATGGGACTAGCCTCCTACGAGCAGTACTTC.

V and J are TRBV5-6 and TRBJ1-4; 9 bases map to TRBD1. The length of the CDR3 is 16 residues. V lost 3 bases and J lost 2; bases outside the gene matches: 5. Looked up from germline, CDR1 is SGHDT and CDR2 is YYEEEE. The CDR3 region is CASSSGTGSTNEKLFF. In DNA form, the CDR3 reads TGTGCCAGCAGCTCCGGGACAGGGTCGACTAATGAAAAACTGTTTTTT. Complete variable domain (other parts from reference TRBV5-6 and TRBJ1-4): DAGVTQSPTHLIKTRGQQVTLRCSPKSGHDTVSWYQQALGQGPQFIFQYYEEEERQRGNFPDRFSGHQFPNYSSELNVNALLLGDSALYLCASSSGTGSTNEKLFFGSGTQLSVL.

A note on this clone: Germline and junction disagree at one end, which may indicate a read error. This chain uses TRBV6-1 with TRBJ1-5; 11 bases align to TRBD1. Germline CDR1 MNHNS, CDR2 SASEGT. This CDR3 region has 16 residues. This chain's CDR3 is CASTERTGGHHESQHF. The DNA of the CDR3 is TGTGCCAGCACTGAACGGACAGGGGGCCACCATGAATCCCAGCATTTT.

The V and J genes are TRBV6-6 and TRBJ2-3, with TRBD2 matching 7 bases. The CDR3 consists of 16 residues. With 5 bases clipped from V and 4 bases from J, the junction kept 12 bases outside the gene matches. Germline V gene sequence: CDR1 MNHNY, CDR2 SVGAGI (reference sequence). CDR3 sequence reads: CASSPTSPSVADTQYF. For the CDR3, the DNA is TGTGCCAGCAGTCCGACTAGCCCCTCGGTGGCAGATACGCAGTATTTT.

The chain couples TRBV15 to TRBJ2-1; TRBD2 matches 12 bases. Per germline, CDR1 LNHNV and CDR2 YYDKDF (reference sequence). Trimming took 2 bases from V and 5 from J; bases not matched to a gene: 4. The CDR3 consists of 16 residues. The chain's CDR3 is CATSRRTSGDNNEQFF. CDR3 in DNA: TGTGCCACCAGCAGACGGACTAGCGGGGACAACAATGAGCAGTTCTTC.

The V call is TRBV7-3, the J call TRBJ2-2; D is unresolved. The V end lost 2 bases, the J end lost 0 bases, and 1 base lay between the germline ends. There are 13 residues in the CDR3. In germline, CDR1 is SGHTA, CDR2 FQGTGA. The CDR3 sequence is CASSLSNTGELFF. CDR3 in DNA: TGTGCCAGCAGCTTATCGAACACCGGGGAGCTGTTTTTT.

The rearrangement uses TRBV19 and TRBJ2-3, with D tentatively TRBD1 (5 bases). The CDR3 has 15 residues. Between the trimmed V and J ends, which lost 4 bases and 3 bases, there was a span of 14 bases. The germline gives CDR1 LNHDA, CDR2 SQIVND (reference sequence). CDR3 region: CASSTQGFMTDTQYF. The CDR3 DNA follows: TGTGCCAGTAGTACGCAGGGATTCATGACAGATACGCAGTATTTT.

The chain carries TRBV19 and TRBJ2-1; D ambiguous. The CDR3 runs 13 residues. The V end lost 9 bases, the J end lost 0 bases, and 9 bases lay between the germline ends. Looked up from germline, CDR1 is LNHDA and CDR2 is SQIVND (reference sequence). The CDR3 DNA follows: TGTGCCAGCGGCTTGAACTCCTACAATGAGCAGTTCTTC. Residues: CASGLNSYNEQFF.

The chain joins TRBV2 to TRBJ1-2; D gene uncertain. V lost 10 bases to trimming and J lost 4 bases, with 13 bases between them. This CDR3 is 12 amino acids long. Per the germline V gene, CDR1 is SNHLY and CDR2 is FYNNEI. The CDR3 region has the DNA TGTGCCACTAAGGGATTGGGCTATGGCTACACCTTC. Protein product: CATKGLGYGYTF.

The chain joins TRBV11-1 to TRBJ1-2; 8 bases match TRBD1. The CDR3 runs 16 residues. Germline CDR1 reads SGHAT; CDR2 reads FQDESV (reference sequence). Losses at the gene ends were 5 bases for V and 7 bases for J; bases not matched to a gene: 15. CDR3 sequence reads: CASSPDGQGVVSGYTF. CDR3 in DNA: TGTGCCAGCAGCCCCGATGGACAGGGAGTCGTATCTGGCTACACCTTC.

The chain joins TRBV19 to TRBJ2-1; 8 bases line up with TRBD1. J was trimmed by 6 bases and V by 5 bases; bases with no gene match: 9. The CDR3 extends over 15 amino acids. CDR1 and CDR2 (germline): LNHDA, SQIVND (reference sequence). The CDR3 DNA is TGTGCCAGTAGTCTCTGGGACAGGCTGGGCAATGAGCAGTTCTTC. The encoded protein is CASSLWDRLGNEQFF. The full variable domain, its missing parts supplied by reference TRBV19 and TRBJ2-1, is DGGITQSPKYLFRKEGQNVTLSCEQNLNHDAMYWYRQDPGQGLRLIYYSQIVNDFQKGDIAEGYSVSREKKESFPLTVTSAQKNPTAFYLCASSLWDRLGNEQFFGPGTRLTVL.

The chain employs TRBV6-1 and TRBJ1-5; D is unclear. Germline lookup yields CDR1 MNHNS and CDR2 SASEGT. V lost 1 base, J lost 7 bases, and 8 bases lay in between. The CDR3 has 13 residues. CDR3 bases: TGTGCCAGCAGTGAAGTAAGAGAGCAGCCCCAGCATTTT. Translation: CASSEVREQPQHF.

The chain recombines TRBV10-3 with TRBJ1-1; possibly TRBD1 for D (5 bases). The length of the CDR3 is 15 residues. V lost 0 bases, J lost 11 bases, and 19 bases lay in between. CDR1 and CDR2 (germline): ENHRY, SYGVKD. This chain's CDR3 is CAISESTQGTLKAFF. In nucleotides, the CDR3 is TGTGCCATCAGTGAGTCGACCCAGGGAACACTGAAGGCTTTCTTT.

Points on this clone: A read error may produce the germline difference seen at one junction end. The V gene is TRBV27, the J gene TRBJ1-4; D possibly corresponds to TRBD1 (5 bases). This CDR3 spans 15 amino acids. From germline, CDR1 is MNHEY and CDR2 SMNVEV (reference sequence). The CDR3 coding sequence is TGTGCCAGCAGTTTATCGATGGGGGGGAATGGAAAACTGTTTTTT. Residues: CASSLSMGGNGKLFF.

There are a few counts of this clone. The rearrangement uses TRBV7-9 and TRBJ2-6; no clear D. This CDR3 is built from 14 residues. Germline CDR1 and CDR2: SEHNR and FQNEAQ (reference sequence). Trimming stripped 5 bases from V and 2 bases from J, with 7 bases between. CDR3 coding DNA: TGTGCCAGCAGCCACGGACCTGGGGCCAACGTCCTGACTTTC. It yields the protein CASSHGPGANVLTF.

Here the CDR3 reads CASSAGQGDSGNTIYF. DNA for the CDR3: TGTGCCAGCTCAGCCGGACAGGGGGACTCTGGAAACACCATATATTTT. The chain carries TRBV18 and TRBJ1-3, with 10 bases fitting TRBD1. J gave up 0 bases and V 5 bases, and 4 bases lay outside the gene matches. Germline-derived CDR1 and CDR2 are KGHSH and LQKENI. The CDR3 sequence is 16 residues long.

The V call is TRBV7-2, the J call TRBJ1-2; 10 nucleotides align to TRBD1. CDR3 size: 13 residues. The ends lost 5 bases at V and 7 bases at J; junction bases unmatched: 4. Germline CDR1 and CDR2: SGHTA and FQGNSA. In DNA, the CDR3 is TGTGCCAGCAGCGAGGGACAGGGGATTGGCTACACCTTC. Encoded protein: CASSEGQGIGYTF. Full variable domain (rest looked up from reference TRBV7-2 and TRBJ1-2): GAGVSQSPSNKVTEKGKDVELRCDPISGHTALYWYRQSLGQGLEFLIYFQGNSAPDKSGLPSDRFSAERTGGSVSTLTIQRTQQEDSAVYLCASSEGQGIGYTFGSGTRLTVV.

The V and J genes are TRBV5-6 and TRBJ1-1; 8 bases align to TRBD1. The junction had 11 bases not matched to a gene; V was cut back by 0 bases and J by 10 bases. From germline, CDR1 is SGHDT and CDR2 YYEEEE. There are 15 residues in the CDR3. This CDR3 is CASSLGGAGGIGAFF. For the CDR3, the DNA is TGTGCCAGCAGCTTGGGAGGGGCAGGGGGCATCGGAGCTTTCTTT.

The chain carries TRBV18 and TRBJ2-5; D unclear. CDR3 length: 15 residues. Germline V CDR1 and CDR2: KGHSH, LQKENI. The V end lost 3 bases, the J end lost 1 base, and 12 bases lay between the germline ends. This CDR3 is CASSPRAATQETQYF. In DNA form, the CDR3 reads TGTGCCAGCTCACCCCGGGCAGCAACCCAAGAGACCCAGTACTTC. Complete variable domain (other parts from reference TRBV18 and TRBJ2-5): NAGVMQNPRHLVRRRGQEARLRCSPMKGHSHVYWYRQLPEEGLKFMVYLQKENIIDESGMPKERFSAEFPKEGPSILRIQQVVRGDSAAYFCASSPRAATQETQYFGPGTRLLVL.

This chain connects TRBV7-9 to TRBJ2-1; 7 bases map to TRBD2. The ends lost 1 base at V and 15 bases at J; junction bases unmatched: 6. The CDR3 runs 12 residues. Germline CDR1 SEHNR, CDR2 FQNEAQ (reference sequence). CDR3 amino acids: CASSLEGRGGFF. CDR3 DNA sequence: TGTGCCAGCAGCTTAGAAGGGAGGGGTGGGTTCTTC.

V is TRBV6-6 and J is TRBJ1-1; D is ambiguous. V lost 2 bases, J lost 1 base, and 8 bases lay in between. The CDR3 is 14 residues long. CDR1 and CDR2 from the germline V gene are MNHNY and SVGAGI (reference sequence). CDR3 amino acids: CASSYEGANTEAFF. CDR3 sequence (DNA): TGTGCCAGCAGTTACGAGGGAGCGAACACTGAAGCTTTCTTT.

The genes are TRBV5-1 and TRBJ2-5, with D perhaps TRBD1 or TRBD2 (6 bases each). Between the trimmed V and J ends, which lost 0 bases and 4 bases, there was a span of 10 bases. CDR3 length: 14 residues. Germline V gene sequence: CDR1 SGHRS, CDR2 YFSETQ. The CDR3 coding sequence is TGCGCCAGCAGCTTGGATGGGGGGCGAGAGACCCAGTACTTC. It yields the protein CASSLDGGRETQYF.

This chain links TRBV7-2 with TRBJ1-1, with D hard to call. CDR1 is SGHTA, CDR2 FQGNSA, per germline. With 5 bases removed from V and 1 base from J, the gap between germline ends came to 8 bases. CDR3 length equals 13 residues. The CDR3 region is CASSTQENTEAFF. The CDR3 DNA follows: TGTGCCAGCAGCACACAAGAGAACACTGAAGCTTTCTTT.

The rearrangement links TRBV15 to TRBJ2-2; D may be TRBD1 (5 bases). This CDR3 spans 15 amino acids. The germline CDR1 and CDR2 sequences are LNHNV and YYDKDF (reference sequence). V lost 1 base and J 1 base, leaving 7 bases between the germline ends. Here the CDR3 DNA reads TGTGCCACCAGCAGAGCGCAGGGGAACACCGGGGAGCTGTTTTTT. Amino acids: CATSRAQGNTGELFF.

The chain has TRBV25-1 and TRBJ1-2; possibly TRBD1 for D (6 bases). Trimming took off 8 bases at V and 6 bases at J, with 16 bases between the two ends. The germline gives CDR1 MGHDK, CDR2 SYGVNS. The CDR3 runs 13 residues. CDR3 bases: TGTGCCAGCGCCAACCTCGCAGGGGATGGCTACACCTTC. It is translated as CASANLAGDGYTF.

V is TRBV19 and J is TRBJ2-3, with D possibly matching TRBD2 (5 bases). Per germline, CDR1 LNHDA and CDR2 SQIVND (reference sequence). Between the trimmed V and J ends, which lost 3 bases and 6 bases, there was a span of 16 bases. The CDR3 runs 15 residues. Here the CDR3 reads CASSMRRAVEDTQYF. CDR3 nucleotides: TGTGCCAGTAGTATGCGTCGAGCGGTTGAGGATACGCAGTATTTT.

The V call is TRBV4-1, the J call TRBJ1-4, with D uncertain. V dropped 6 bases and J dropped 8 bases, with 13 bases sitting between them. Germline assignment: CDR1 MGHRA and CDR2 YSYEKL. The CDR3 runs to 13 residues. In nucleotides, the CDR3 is TGCGCCAGCAGTCGTGGCCAGCGGGAAAAACTGTTTTTT. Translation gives CASSRGQREKLFF.

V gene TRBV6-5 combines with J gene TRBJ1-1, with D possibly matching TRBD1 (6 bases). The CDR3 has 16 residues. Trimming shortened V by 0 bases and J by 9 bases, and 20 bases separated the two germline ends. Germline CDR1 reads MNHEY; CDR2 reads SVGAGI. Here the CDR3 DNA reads TGTGCCAGCAGTTACTCGATTAGGGGGTTAACCCAGAAAGCTTTCTTT. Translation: CASSYSIRGLTQKAFF.

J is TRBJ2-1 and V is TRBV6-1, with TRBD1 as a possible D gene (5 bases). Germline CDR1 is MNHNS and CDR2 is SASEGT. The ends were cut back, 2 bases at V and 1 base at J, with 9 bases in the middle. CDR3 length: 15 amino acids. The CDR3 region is CASSELGRSYNEQFF. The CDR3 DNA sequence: TGTGCCAGCAGTGAATTGGGGCGTTCCTACAATGAGCAGTTCTTC.

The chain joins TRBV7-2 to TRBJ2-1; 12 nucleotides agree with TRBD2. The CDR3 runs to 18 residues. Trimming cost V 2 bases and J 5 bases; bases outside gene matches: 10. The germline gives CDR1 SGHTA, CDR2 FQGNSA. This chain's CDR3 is CASSLRGTSGGTDNEQFF. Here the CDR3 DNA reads TGTGCCAGCAGCTTACGGGGAACTAGCGGGGGGACAGACAATGAGCAGTTCTTC.

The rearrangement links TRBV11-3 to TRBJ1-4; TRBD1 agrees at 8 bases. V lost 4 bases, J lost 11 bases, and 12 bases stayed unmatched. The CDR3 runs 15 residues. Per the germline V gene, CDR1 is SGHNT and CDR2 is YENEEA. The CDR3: CASSSSRQGSRKLFF. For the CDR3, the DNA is TGTGCCAGCAGCTCAAGTAGACAGGGGTCGCGGAAACTGTTTTTT.

The CDR3 DNA is TGTGCCAGCAGTGAAATTGGTGGGAACACTGAAGCTTTCTTT. As protein: CASSEIGGNTEAFF. This chain uses TRBV28 with TRBJ1-1; D gene ambiguous. V lost 5 bases and J 1 base, leaving 11 bases between the germline ends. Germline V gene data show CDR1 as MDHEN and CDR2 as SYDVKM. The CDR3 runs 14 residues.